Sequencing of this T cell receptor (beta chain) was carried out in a study of blood T cell repertoires in COVID-19. Study at large: Material from acute and convalescent COVID-19 was sourced from the United States, Italy and Spain.

This CDR3 has 15 residues. CDR1 is SGHVS and CDR2 is FQNEAQ in the germline V gene. V shed 3 bases and J 4 bases; nucleotides not matched to a gene: 6. The authors' processing: Amplification with reference gene primers provided the estimates of nucleated cell counts. Sequencing was performed with immunoSEQ multiplex PCR; in TCRdb, only in-frame clones are kept and a portion is missing. V, J and clone size are those of that table, while D and trimming were read from the DNA. The table has some 120,000 clones, approximately 81% seen once; the top ten hold about 3.9%. The chain recombines TRBV7-8 with TRBJ1-2; 9 positions match TRBD1. Sequenced sample: peripheral blood. This receptor was identified in a man aged 55-75 years with acute or convalescent COVID-19. Written as DNA, the CDR3 is TGTGCCAGCAGCTTGGGACAGGGAGGGCCCTATGGCTACACCTTC. Translating gives CASSLGQGGPYGYTF.